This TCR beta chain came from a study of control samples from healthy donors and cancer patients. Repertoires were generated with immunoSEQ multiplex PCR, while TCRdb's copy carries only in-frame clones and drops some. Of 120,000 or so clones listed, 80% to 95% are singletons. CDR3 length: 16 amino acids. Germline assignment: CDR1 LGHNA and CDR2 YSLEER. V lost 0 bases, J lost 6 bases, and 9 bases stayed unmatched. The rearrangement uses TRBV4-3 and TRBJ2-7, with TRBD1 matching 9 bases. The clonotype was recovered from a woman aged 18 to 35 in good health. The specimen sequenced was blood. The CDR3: CASSQDPAGTGTEQYF. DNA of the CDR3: TGCGCCAGCAGCCAAGATCCCGCCGGGACAGGGACCGAGCAGTACTTC.